The 9 T cell receptor beta chains presented below share a single source sample, sequenced in a study of preoperative IRX-2 immunotherapy in early breast cancer. Treatment noted: preoperative locoregional IRX-2 cytokine immunotherapy. Only in-frame clones appear in the TCRdb table, and some are missing; sequencing was by immunoSEQ multiplex PCR. Here the sample spans about 19,000 clones, approximately 80% being singletons. This specimen consisted of lymph node tissue, obtained after IRX-2 immunotherapy. The receptors were sampled from a human donor with breast cancer.

The V and J genes are TRBV19 and TRBJ1-5, with D possibly TRBD1 on 6 matching bases. CDR3 size: 14 residues. Germline V gene data show CDR1 as LNHDA and CDR2 as SQIVND (reference sequence). The V end lost 7 bases, the J end lost 1 base, and 11 bases lay between the germline ends. CDR3 in amino acids: CASIEQGSNQPQHF. CDR3 nucleotide sequence: TGTGCCAGTATCGAACAGGGAAGCAATCAGCCCCAGCATTTT.

This sequence joins TRBV19 and TRBJ1-6; D remains ambiguous. Trimming cost V 5 bases and J 0 bases, with 11 bases left between them. This CDR3 is 16 amino acids long. From germline, CDR1 is LNHDA and CDR2 SQIVND (reference sequence). This CDR3 reads CASSLYMSSYNSPLHF. The CDR3 coding sequence is TGTGCCAGTAGTCTATACATGAGCTCCTATAATTCACCCCTCCACTTT.

The table lists this clone with a count of one. The junction and the germline gene differ at one end; a read error may be behind it. The CDR3, as DNA: TGTGCCAGCAGCGGAAGGACAGCGTCTAATGAAAAACTGTTTTTT. Protein sequence: CASSGRTASNEKLFF. The chain combines TRBV15 with TRBJ1-4, with TRBD1 as a possible D gene (6 bases). There are 15 residues in the CDR3. The germline gives CDR1 LNHNV, CDR2 YYDKDF (reference sequence). The full variable domain, completed using reference TRBV15 and TRBJ1-4, is DAMVIQNPRYQVTQFGKPVTLSCSQTLNHNVMYWYQQKSSQAPKLLFHYYDKDFNNEADTPDNFQSRRPNTSFCFLDIRSPGLGDTAMYLCASSGRTASNEKLFFGSGTQLSVL.

The J gene is TRBJ1-3, the V gene TRBV5-1; no clear D. Germline CDR1 reads SGHRS; CDR2 reads YFSETQ. V was clipped by 4 bases and J by 0 bases, with 23 bases between them. The CDR3 is 19 amino acids. In DNA, the CDR3 is TGCGCCAGCAGCCAAGTCGCATTGAGTAACGGTTTCTCTGGAAACACCATATATTTT. It encodes CASSQVALSNGFSGNTIYF.

The chain couples TRBV11-3 to TRBJ2-7, with D maybe TRBD1 (7 bases). V dropped 4 bases and J dropped 1 base, with 14 bases sitting between them. Germline CDR1 reads SGHNT; CDR2 reads YENEEA. The CDR3 totals 15 residues. For the CDR3, the DNA is TGTGCCAGCAGCTCCAGGGGGGCTTCATCCTACGAGCAGTACTTC. Translated, it gives CASSSRGASSYEQYF.

This chain joins TRBV1 and TRBJ2-5; the D call in the table, TRBD2, was not verified against the DNA. TRBV1 is marked as a pseudogene. This CDR3 is built from 13 residues. The CDR3 DNA follows: TGCGCCAGCAGCCGACTAGTCCGGGAGACCCAGTACTTC. This codes for CASSRLVRETQYF.

This chain links TRBV29-1 with TRBJ2-4; 7 nucleotides align to TRBD1. CDR3 size: 13 residues. The ends lost 6 bases at V and 4 bases at J; junction bases unmatched: 6. CDR1 and CDR2 from the germline V gene are SQVTM and ANQGSEA. CDR3 nucleotides: TGCAGCGTCAAGGGGGCGATGAAAAACATTCAGTACTTC. It specifies CSVKGAMKNIQYF. Combining the CDR3 with reference TRBV29-1 and TRBJ2-4 gives the whole variable domain SAVISQKPSRDICQRGTSLTIQCQVDSQVTMMFWYRQQPGQSLTLIATANQGSEATYESGFVIDKFPISRPNLTFSTLTVSNMSPEDSSIYLCSVKGAMKNIQYFGAGTRLSVL.

The table lists this clone with a count of one. The chain is built from TRBV18 and TRBJ1-2; 9 bases align to TRBD1. Germline values: CDR1 KGHSH, CDR2 LQKENI. J was trimmed by 5 bases and V by 4 bases; bases with no gene match: 2. The CDR3 is 13 amino acids. The CDR3 DNA is TGTGCCAGCTCACAAGGACAGGGGTATGGCTACACCTTC. This gives the protein CASSQGQGYGYTF.

The gene calls are TRBV19 and TRBJ2-7, with TRBD1 matching over 8 bases. CDR3 length: 13 residues. CDR1 is LNHDA and CDR2 is SQIVND in the germline V gene (reference sequence). Trimming cost V 9 bases and J 0 bases; bases outside gene matches: 4. The CDR3 sequence is CASRTGGSYEQYF. The CDR3 DNA reads as TGTGCCAGCCGCACAGGGGGCTCCTACGAGCAGTACTTC.